In its sample, the clone carrying this TCR beta chain was seen many times. The antigen is undetermined. From the 5' RACE reads, TCRdb called clonotypes with MiXCR, one entry per CDR3 protein. Altogether roughly 150,000 distinct CDR3 sequences are present, around 6.6% being singletons, with the ten largest covering around an eighth. The source of the sample is a study of CD8 T cells in ankylosing spondylitis. Study-level points and caveats: Before this, some motif variants had been reported in reactive arthritis synovial fluid and blood.

The germline V and J ends were trimmed by 3 bases and 0 bases, with 9 bases remaining between them. CDR3 length: 14 amino acids. Germline V gene data show CDR1 as MDHEN and CDR2 as SYDVKM. This sequence joins TRBV28 and TRBJ2-7, with a possible D match to TRBD1 (6 bases). The specimen sequenced was blood, either unsorted or a sorted T cell fraction (not recorded which). This receptor was taken from a female donor with ankylosing spondylitis or in good health (not recorded which). CDR3 residues: CASSFSRGSYEQYF. In DNA, the CDR3 is TGTGCCAGCAGTTTTTCCAGGGGCTCCTACGAGCAGTACTTC.